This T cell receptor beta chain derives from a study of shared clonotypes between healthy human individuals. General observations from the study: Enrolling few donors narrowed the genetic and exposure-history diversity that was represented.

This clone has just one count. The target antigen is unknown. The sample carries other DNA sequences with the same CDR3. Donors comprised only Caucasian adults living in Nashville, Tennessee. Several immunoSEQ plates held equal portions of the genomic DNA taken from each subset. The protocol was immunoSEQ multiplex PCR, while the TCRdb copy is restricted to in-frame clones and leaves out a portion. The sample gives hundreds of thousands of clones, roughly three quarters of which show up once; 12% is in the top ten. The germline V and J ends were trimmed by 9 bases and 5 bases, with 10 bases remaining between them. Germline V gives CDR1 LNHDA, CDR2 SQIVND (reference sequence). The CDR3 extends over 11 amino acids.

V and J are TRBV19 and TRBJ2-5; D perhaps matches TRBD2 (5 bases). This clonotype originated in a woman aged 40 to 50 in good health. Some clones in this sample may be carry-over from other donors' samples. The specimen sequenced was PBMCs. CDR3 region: CASRGGETQYF. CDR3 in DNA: TGTGCCAGCCGCGGCGGGGAGACCCAGTACTTC.